The 29 T cell receptor beta chains below come from one sample, sequenced in a study of blood T cell repertoires in COVID-19. Profiling relied on immunoSEQ multiplex PCR, and the TCRdb table lists in-frame clones only, not all of them. The sample holds tens of thousands of clones, 65% to 70% seen once. The sequenced sample consisted of peripheral blood. All receptors come from a human donor in a cohort sampled during active COVID-19.

This rearrangement joins TRBV19 to TRBJ2-3; 8 nucleotides line up with TRBD2. Germline CDR1 LNHDA, CDR2 SQIVND (reference sequence). The CDR3 runs to 17 residues. The V and J ends lost 0 bases and 0 bases, in that order; junction bases with no gene match: 5. CDR3 sequence (DNA): TGTGCCAGTAGTATAGATCCCCCGGGGGGGAGCACAGATACGCAGTATTTT. Protein product: CASSIDPPGGSTDTQYF.

The rearrangement joins TRBV5-4 to TRBJ1-1; the match to TRBD1 covers 8 bases. The V segment lost 4 bases and the J segment 7 bases; nucleotides outside the gene matches: 12. Germline V CDR1 and CDR2: SGHNT, YYREEE (reference sequence). This CDR3 comprises 15 residues. The CDR3 spells CASSPSGTGVIEAFF. CDR3 bases: TGTGCCAGCAGCCCCTCCGGGACAGGAGTTATTGAAGCTTTCTTT.

The CDR3 coding sequence is TGTGCCAGCAGCACCTCCCCGGGACTCGACAATGAGCAGTTCTTC. It translates to CASSTSPGLDNEQFF. The chain links TRBV7-3 to TRBJ2-1; D might be TRBD2 (6 bases). The CDR3 is 15 amino acids. With 5 bases removed from V and 5 bases from J, the gap between germline ends came to 16 bases. Germline V CDR1 and CDR2: SGHTA, FQGTGA.

This clone turned up a few times. This chain links TRBV10-2 with TRBJ2-2, with 10 bases identical to TRBD2. V lost 3 bases to trimming and J lost 1 base; unmatched junction nucleotides: 2. This CDR3 has 16 amino acids. The germline gives CDR1 WSHSY, CDR2 SAAADI. CDR3 in DNA: TGCGCCAGCAGTGACAGACTAGCGGGGAACACCGGGGAGCTGTTTTTT. Its protein product is CASSDRLAGNTGELFF.

The rearrangement links TRBV7-9 to TRBJ2-7; 7 bases are shared with TRBD1. CDR1 is SEHNR and CDR2 is FQNEAQ in the germline V gene (reference sequence). The CDR3 has 14 amino acids. Trimming cost V 7 bases and J 0 bases; bases outside gene matches: 6. The CDR3 region is CASTRQGSSYEQYF. The CDR3 DNA follows: TGTGCCAGCACCCGACAGGGATCCTCCTACGAGCAGTACTTC.

The V call is TRBV7-3, the J call TRBJ1-2, with D possibly matching TRBD1 (5 bases). Germline V CDR1 and CDR2: SGHTA, FQGTGA. This CDR3 region has 16 residues. V dropped 1 base and J dropped 5 bases, with 17 bases sitting between them. Here the CDR3 reads CASSLKKGVLEYGYTF. CDR3 nucleotide sequence: TGTGCCAGCAGCTTAAAGAAAGGGGTTCTAGAATATGGCTACACCTTC.

V and J are TRBV3-1 (or the pseudogene TRBV3-2) and TRBJ1-6, with D maybe TRBD1 (6 bases). The CDR3 is 15 residues long. Germline CDR1 LGHDT, CDR2 YNNKEL (reference sequence). The V gene lost 0 bases and the J gene lost 15 bases, with 18 bases spanning the gap. The DNA for the CDR3 is TGTGCCAGCAGCCAAGAATTCCAGGGGAAACGGTTCCTCCACTTT. Its protein is CASSQEFQGKRFLHF.

In its sample, this clone was seen once. The chain links TRBV15 to TRBJ2-7; TRBD2 matches 10 bases. This CDR3 region has 16 residues. The V gene end was trimmed by 3 bases and the J gene end by 1 base; junction bases not matched to a gene: 6. Germline CDR1 LNHNV, CDR2 YYDKDF (reference sequence). CDR3 protein: CATSSIAGGRSYEQYF. CDR3 DNA sequence: TGTGCCACCAGCAGTATAGCGGGGGGTAGATCCTACGAGCAGTACTTC.

This clone was seen a few times. The chain uses TRBV19 and TRBJ1-6; 11 bases are a match to TRBD1. V lost 4 bases and J lost 8; bases outside the gene matches: 7. In germline, CDR1 is LNHDA, CDR2 SQIVND (reference sequence). This CDR3 has 16 amino acids. CDR3 region: CASSTLPGQGDSPLHF. CDR3 DNA: TGTGCCAGTAGTACCCTACCGGGACAGGGGGATTCACCCCTCCACTTT.

The rearrangement uses TRBV19 and TRBJ1-3, with 8 bases matching TRBD1. The germline V gene has CDR1 LNHDA and CDR2 SQIVND (reference sequence). J lost 5 bases, V lost 1 base, and 7 bases had no gene match. This CDR3 has 16 residues. In nucleotides, the CDR3 is TGTGCCAGTAGTATAGCCGGACAGGGAATGAGAAACACCATATATTTT. It specifies CASSIAGQGMRNTIYF.

This clone showed up just a few times. The chain uses TRBV6-6 and TRBJ2-1; no definite D call. The CDR3 length is 15 residues. CDR1 and CDR2 from the germline V gene are MNHNY and SVGAGI (reference sequence). The germline V and J ends were trimmed by 0 bases and 0 bases, with 6 bases remaining between them. CDR3 nucleotides: TGTGCCAGCAGTTACTCGGCAGGCTCCTACAATGAGCAGTTCTTC. It encodes CASSYSAGSYNEQFF.

This clone is classed as medium-sized. The V and J genes are TRBV6-5 and TRBJ2-7; 8 bases map to TRBD2. The V gene end was trimmed by 7 bases and the J gene end by 0 bases; junction bases not matched to a gene: 5. The germline V gene encodes CDR1 MNHEY and CDR2 SVGAGI. This CDR3 has 14 residues. In nucleotides, the CDR3 is TGTGCCAGCAACTTGAGCGGGGGCTCCTACGAGCAGTACTTC. Amino acid sequence: CASNLSGGSYEQYF.

This clone has more than one count but fewer than ten. The CDR3 DNA reads TGTGCCACCTATTCCGGGACAGGGGGAGGTTTTAATGAAAAACTGTTTTTT. Protein: CATYSGTGGGFNEKLFF. V usage is TRBV28 and J usage is TRBJ1-4; the match to TRBD1 covers 11 bases. The CDR3 runs 17 residues. Losses at the gene ends were 10 bases for V and 4 bases for J; bases not matched to a gene: 14. Germline V gene data show CDR1 as MDHEN and CDR2 as SYDVKM.

The chain employs TRBV6-5 and TRBJ1-2; 9 bases are a match to TRBD1. Germline assignment: CDR1 MNHEY and CDR2 SVGAGI. This CDR3 region has 14 residues. V lost 2 bases to trimming and J lost 3 bases; unmatched junction nucleotides: 1. For the CDR3, the DNA is TGTGCCAGCAGTTACGACAGGGGGGACTATGGCTACACCTTC. Protein product: CASSYDRGDYGYTF.

V and J are TRBV10-3 and TRBJ2-3, with no clear D. The germline V gene encodes CDR1 ENHRY and CDR2 SYGVKD. The CDR3 has 12 residues. Trimming took 10 bases from V and 0 from J, leaving 8 bases between them. Here the CDR3 DNA reads TGTGCCACCTTAGCTAGCACAGATACGCAGTATTTT. Translating it yields CATLASTDTQYF.

This chain connects TRBV19 to TRBJ2-3; D might be TRBD1 (6 bases). Trimming cost V 7 bases and J 4 bases, with 18 bases left between them. CDR1 is LNHDA and CDR2 is SQIVND in the germline V gene (reference sequence). CDR3 length: 15 residues. CDR3 amino acids: CASNSYLGGSDTQYF. The CDR3 coding sequence is TGTGCCAGTAACTCATATCTTGGGGGCTCAGATACGCAGTATTTT. The whole variable domain, remainder taken from reference TRBV19 and TRBJ2-3, is DGGITQSPKYLFRKEGQNVTLSCEQNLNHDAMYWYRQDPGQGLRLIYYSQIVNDFQKGDIAEGYSVSREKKESFPLTVTSAQKNPTAFYLCASNSYLGGSDTQYFGPGTRLTVL.

This chain links TRBV24-1 with TRBJ1-5; tentative D call: TRBD1 (5 bases). Deletions cut 3 bases from V and 4 bases from J, with 12 bases between. Germline CDR1 reads KGHDR; CDR2 reads SFDVKD. The CDR3 has 15 amino acids. Here the CDR3 reads CATSDGGGMNQPQHF. CDR3 nucleotide sequence: TGTGCCACCAGTGATGGGGGGGGTATGAATCAGCCCCAGCATTTT.

The CDR3 spells CASSLGGNEKLFF. The DNA of the CDR3 is TGCGCCAGCAGCTTGGGGGGCAATGAAAAACTGTTTTTT. V gene TRBV5-1 combines with J gene TRBJ1-4; D is possibly TRBD1 (5 bases). Germline V lookup: CDR1 SGHRS, CDR2 YFSETQ. The V end lost 0 bases, the J end lost 5 bases, and 5 bases lay between the germline ends. The CDR3 is 13 residues long.

This chain joins TRBV19 and TRBJ2-7; 10 bases line up with TRBD1. Losses at the gene ends were 10 bases for V and 5 bases for J; bases not matched to a gene: 8. The CDR3 has 13 amino acids. Per the germline V gene, CDR1 is LNHDA and CDR2 is SQIVND (reference sequence). CDR3 residues: CATNPTGGHEQYF. In nucleotides, the CDR3 is TGTGCCACCAACCCGACAGGGGGCCACGAGCAGTACTTC.

This sequence joins TRBV13 and TRBJ2-1; the match to TRBD2 covers 13 bases. Germline V gene data show CDR1 as PRHDT and CDR2 as FYEKMQ (reference sequence). With V trimmed by 6 bases and J by 7 bases, 3 bases remained unmatched. The CDR3 consists of 14 residues. The CDR3 sequence is CASRVLAGGNEQFF. CDR3 sequence (DNA): TGTGCCAGCAGGGTACTAGCGGGGGGGAATGAGCAGTTCTTC.

The V call is TRBV6-6, the J call TRBJ1-2; D perhaps matches TRBD1 (5 bases). This CDR3 is built from 13 residues. The V gene's germline CDR1 is MNHNY and CDR2 SVGAGI (reference sequence). V was trimmed by 4 bases and J by 2 bases, leaving 8 bases between them. The CDR3 DNA reads TGTGCCAGCAGTTCGACAGCGAACTATGGCTACACCTTC. As protein: CASSSTANYGYTF.

This chain joins TRBV29-1 and TRBJ2-7, with 10 positions matching TRBD1. This CDR3 is built from 13 residues. V dropped 7 bases and J dropped 9; count of bases not matched to a gene: 12. Germline values: CDR1 SQVTM, CDR2 ANQGSEA. CDR3 protein: CSAKVSGTGVQYF. The CDR3 DNA follows: TGCAGCGCCAAAGTTTCCGGGACAGGGGTGCAGTACTTC.

The chain employs TRBV6-4 and TRBJ1-6, with D possibly being TRBD1 (5 bases). With 0 bases removed from V and 4 bases from J, the gap between germline ends came to 7 bases. The CDR3 has 15 residues. Germline CDR1 MRHNA, CDR2 SNTAGT. The CDR3 DNA is TGTGCCAGCAGTGACTCGGGGGGTTATAATTCACCCCTCCACTTT. It translates to CASSDSGGYNSPLHF.

This clone was counted only a few times. This chain links TRBV12-3 or TRBV12-4 with TRBJ2-1; 8 bases fit TRBD2. The J segment lost 6 bases and the V segment lost 3 bases, leaving 1 base of the junction unmatched. CDR3 length equals 13 residues. CDR3 region: CASSLLAGNEQFF. The DNA of the CDR3 is TGTGCCAGCAGTTTGCTAGCGGGCAATGAGCAGTTCTTC.

V and J are TRBV20-1 and TRBJ1-1, with TRBD1 as a possible D gene (5 bases). Germline CDR1 and CDR2: DFQATT and SNEGSKA (reference sequence). The CDR3 is 10 residues long. V was pared by 3 bases and J by 7 bases, with 6 bases between. The CDR3 here is CSARDNEAFF. CDR3 DNA sequence: TGCAGTGCTAGGGACAATGAAGCTTTCTTT.

A single count supports this clone. For the CDR3, the DNA is TGTGCCAGCAGCCCGACAGTCCGGGGGGTTGGCTACACCTTC. It is translated as CASSPTVRGVGYTF. This chain links TRBV6-5 with TRBJ1-2, with D possibly TRBD1 on 5 matching bases. The CDR3 loop spans 14 amino acids. V lost 6 bases, J lost 7 bases, and 18 bases lay in between. CDR1 and CDR2 from the germline V gene are MNHEY and SVGAGI.

The gene calls are TRBV19 and TRBJ2-7; D is unclear. The CDR3 extends over 14 amino acids. Per germline, CDR1 LNHDA and CDR2 SQIVND (reference sequence). Trimming cost V 5 bases and J 0 bases, with 11 bases left between them. CDR3 in DNA: TGTGCCAGTAGTCCCCGACTGAGCTCCTACGAGCAGTACTTC. Its protein product is CASSPRLSSYEQYF.

V gene TRBV18 combines with J gene TRBJ2-2; 7 nucleotides line up with TRBD1. The CDR3 is 15 amino acids. V trimming: 3 bases; J trimming: 5 bases; junction bases outside the gene matches: 6. CDR1 is KGHSH and CDR2 is LQKENI in the germline V gene. CDR3 sequence reads: CASSPYTGETGELFF. CDR3 coding DNA: TGTGCCAGCTCACCTTATACAGGGGAAACCGGGGAGCTGTTTTTT.

The genes are TRBV28 and TRBJ1-1; D perhaps matches TRBD1 (6 bases). The germline gives CDR1 MDHEN, CDR2 SYDVKM. V was clipped by 5 bases and J by 10 bases, with 14 bases between them. There are 12 residues in the CDR3. As DNA, the CDR3 is TGTGCCAGCAGTCCTCCAGGGGATAGAGCTTTCTTT. It translates to CASSPPGDRAFF.